The 31 T cell receptor beta chains below were found in one sample sequenced in a study of cytomegalovirus exposure and HLA in healthy donors. Researchers ran the PCR with 60 Vbeta and 13 Jbeta primers. TCRdb keeps only in-frame clones here, not all; method: immunoSEQ multiplex PCR. The data contain over 150,000 clones, roughly 84% of them singletons. The sample taken for sequencing was PBMCs. These receptors were obtained from a boy aged 2 to 10 in good health and CMV-seronegative.

This chain joins TRBV10-3 and TRBJ1-2; 7 positions match TRBD1. Germline V gene data show CDR1 as ENHRY and CDR2 as SYGVKD. The V gene end was trimmed by 4 bases and the J gene end by 4 bases; junction bases not matched to a gene: 9. The CDR3 contains 15 residues. CDR3 sequence: CAISGGGGEGYGYTF. CDR3 bases: TGTGCCATCAGTGGTGGAGGGGGCGAGGGCTATGGCTACACCTTC.

This clone was seen a single time. The chain employs TRBV4-1 and TRBJ2-2, with TRBD1 identical over 7 bases. The CDR3 runs 13 residues. Germline-derived CDR1 and CDR2 are MGHRA and YSYEKL. After removal of 4 bases from V and 6 bases from J, the junction contained 2 bases not matched to a gene. The CDR3 region has the DNA TGCGCCAGCAGCCTGACAGGGTCCGGGGAGCTGTTTTTT. Its translation is CASSLTGSGELFF.

The CDR3 region is CASSLLGQGGPDTQYF. The CDR3 DNA sequence: TGTGCCAGCAGCTTACTGGGACAGGGTGGTCCAGATACGCAGTATTTT. This chain joins TRBV11-3 and TRBJ2-3; 9 positions agree with TRBD1. CDR3 length: 16 amino acids. Germline assignment: CDR1 SGHNT and CDR2 YENEEA. V lost 2 bases, J lost 4 bases, and 7 bases stayed unmatched.

This sequence joins TRBV19 and TRBJ1-5; TRBD1 is a possible D gene (5 bases). CDR3 length: 13 amino acids. V shed 3 bases and J shed 7 bases, with 10 bases lying between them. Germline CDR1 is LNHDA and CDR2 is SQIVND (reference sequence). CDR3 residues: CASSIREGQPQHF. CDR3 DNA: TGTGCCAGTAGTATCAGGGAAGGACAGCCCCAGCATTTT.

The chain couples TRBV28 to TRBJ1-1; D gene uncertain. The CDR3 covers 13 residues. Trimming shortened V by 5 bases and J by 6 bases, and 13 bases separated the two germline ends. The V gene's germline CDR1 is MDHEN and CDR2 SYDVKM. The CDR3 nucleotides are TGTGCCAGCAGTCTCACCGGCGGTGCTGAAGCTTTCTTT. Translating gives CASSLTGGAEAFF.

This clone was detected a few times. This chain links TRBV4-1 with TRBJ1-1; 9 bases map to TRBD1. The CDR3 has 13 residues. V trimming: 2 bases; J trimming: 11 bases; junction bases outside the gene matches: 6. Per the germline V gene, CDR1 is MGHRA and CDR2 is YSYEKL. The CDR3 reads CASSQLRDRGAFF. CDR3 DNA: TGCGCCAGCAGCCAATTAAGAGACAGGGGGGCTTTCTTT.

In this sample, this clone turned up once. The identical CDR3 is also encoded by other nucleotide sequences in the sample. The chain links TRBV5-1 to TRBJ2-1; 7 bases fit TRBD2. Looked up from germline, CDR1 is SGHRS and CDR2 is YFSETQ. CDR3 length equals 14 residues. V lost 5 bases to trimming and J lost 2 bases; unmatched junction nucleotides: 4. The CDR3, as DNA: TGCGCCAGCAGTTCTGGACTAGCCTACAATGAGCAGTTCTTC. This translates into CASSSGLAYNEQFF.

V is TRBV7-6 and J is TRBJ2-3, with 9 positions matching TRBD2. The CDR3 consists of 16 residues. CDR1 and CDR2 from the germline V gene are SGHVS and FNYEAQ. J was trimmed by 0 bases and V by 4 bases; bases with no gene match: 5. The CDR3 bases are TGTGCCAGCAGCTCGTGGACTAGCGCTAGCACAGATACGCAGTATTTT. It specifies CASSSWTSASTDTQYF.

The V gene is TRBV7-8, the J gene TRBJ1-6; a possible D gene is TRBD1 (6 bases). Germline CDR1 reads SGHVS; CDR2 reads FQNEAQ. Trimming removed 6 bases from V and 6 bases from J, with 18 bases in between. This CDR3 comprises 16 residues. For the CDR3, the DNA is TGTGCCAGCAGTCCGACCTGGGACAATCGTAATTCACCCCTCCACTTT. It specifies CASSPTWDNRNSPLHF.

The sample holds one count of this clone. The rearrangement joins TRBV7-8 to TRBJ2-3; 12 positions match TRBD2. V trimming: 5 bases; J trimming: 5 bases; junction bases outside the gene matches: 8. CDR3 length: 16 residues. Germline loops: CDR1 SGHVS, CDR2 FQNEAQ. CDR3 nucleotide sequence: TGTGCCAGCAGCCTAAAGACTAGCGGGAGAGGAGATACGCAGTATTTT. Its protein product is CASSLKTSGRGDTQYF.

The chain employs TRBV5-4 and TRBJ2-5; TRBD1 matches at 7 bases. The length of the CDR3 is 14 residues. With V trimmed by 4 bases and J by 1 base, 4 bases remained unmatched. Germline-derived CDR1 and CDR2 are SGHNT and YYREEE (reference sequence). CDR3 region: CASSGDRVQETQYF. CDR3 nucleotides: TGTGCCAGCAGCGGTGACAGGGTCCAAGAGACCCAGTACTTC.

This clone was observed a few times. The chain employs TRBV6-6 and TRBJ2-7; the D gene is possibly TRBD1 (6 bases). Germline V CDR1 and CDR2: MNHNY, SVGAGI (reference sequence). There are 14 residues in the CDR3. Trimming took 6 bases from V and 7 from J, leaving 19 bases between them. DNA for the CDR3: TGTGCCAGCAGCTACGAGGGGACAAGGGAGGAGCAGTACTTC. It specifies CASSYEGTREEQYF.

The chain uses TRBV18 and TRBJ2-7; D not resolved. V dropped 3 bases and J dropped 2 bases, with 11 bases sitting between them. The CDR3 spans 14 residues. Germline V gene data show CDR1 as KGHSH and CDR2 as LQKENI. CDR3 sequence: CASSPGQVTYEQYF. CDR3 coding DNA: TGTGCCAGCTCACCCGGCCAGGTAACCTACGAGCAGTACTTC.

The rearrangement joins TRBV19 to TRBJ1-2; 7 bases line up with TRBD1. The ends lost 5 bases at V and 6 bases at J; junction bases unmatched: 9. CDR1 is LNHDA, CDR2 SQIVND, per germline (reference sequence). This CDR3 is 14 amino acids long. The CDR3 DNA reads as TGTGCCAGTAGTGTCGTTTACAGGGGAGATGGCTACACCTTC. This codes for CASSVVYRGDGYTF.

The rearrangement links TRBV9 to TRBJ2-7; no definite D call. Germline V gene lookup returns CDR1 SGDLS and CDR2 YYNGEE. Trimming took 4 bases from V and 1 from J, leaving 3 bases between them. The CDR3 consists of 11 residues. CDR3 nucleotide sequence: TGTGCCAGCAGCACTTCCTACGAGCAGTACTTC. Translation: CASSTSYEQYF. Complete variable domain (other parts from reference TRBV9 and TRBJ2-7): DSGVTQTPKHLITATGQRVTLRCSPRSGDLSVYWYQQSLDQGLQFLIQYYNGEERAKGNILERFSAQQFPDLHSELNLSSLELGDSALYFCASSTSYEQYFGPGTRLTVT.

The V gene is TRBV15, the J gene TRBJ2-3; 9 nucleotides align to TRBD2. Germline assignment: CDR1 LNHNV and CDR2 YYDKDF (reference sequence). V lost 0 bases, J lost 0 bases, and 22 bases stayed unmatched. The CDR3 is 23 residues long. The CDR3 here is CATSRDRLWEREVIPTSTDTQYF. CDR3 sequence (DNA): TGTGCCACCAGCAGAGATAGGCTTTGGGAGCGGGAGGTGATTCCCACTAGCACAGATACGCAGTATTTT.

There are a few counts of this clone. The CDR3 DNA reads as TGTGCCAGCAGCTTGGGCCAGGGTCTCAATCAGCCCCAGCATTTT. Translation gives CASSLGQGLNQPQHF. The chain links TRBV5-6 to TRBJ1-5; maybe TRBD1 (5 bases). V lost 0 bases and J lost 3, with 10 bases in between. The CDR3 length is 15 residues. Germline-derived CDR1 and CDR2 are SGHDT and YYEEEE.

This chain links TRBV10-3 with TRBJ1-5, with D tentatively TRBD1 (5 bases). Between the trimmed V and J ends, which lost 3 bases and 2 bases, there was a span of 11 bases. The CDR3 runs to 15 residues. Germline V CDR1 and CDR2: ENHRY, SYGVKD. In DNA form, the CDR3 reads TGTGCCATCAGTGACCCTTCACAGGGCAATCAGCCCCAGCATTTT. Its protein is CAISDPSQGNQPQHF.

The chain is built from TRBV6-4 and TRBJ2-2; D may be TRBD1 (5 bases). From germline, CDR1 is MRHNA and CDR2 SNTAGT. With 5 bases removed from V and 1 base from J, the gap between germline ends came to 8 bases. The CDR3 extends over 14 amino acids. CDR3 in amino acids: CASSKGQNTGELFF. CDR3 DNA: TGTGCCAGCAGTAAAGGACAGAACACCGGGGAGCTGTTTTTT.

The rearrangement links TRBV2 to TRBJ2-3; 10 bases match TRBD1. CDR3 size: 18 residues. J lost 2 bases, V lost 6 bases, and 14 bases had no gene match. Germline V lookup: CDR1 SNHLY, CDR2 FYNNEI. The CDR3 DNA is TGTGCCAGCAGCACGGACAGGGGGGTCAGCGGCAACACAGATACGCAGTATTTT. This sequence encodes CASSTDRGVSGNTDTQYF.

The V and J genes are TRBV19 and TRBJ1-5; D gene unclear. Germline values: CDR1 LNHDA, CDR2 SQIVND (reference sequence). V lost 5 bases and J lost 6, with 11 bases in between. The CDR3 totals 13 residues. DNA for the CDR3: TGTGCCAGTAGTGTCCGAGGGTCTCAGCCCCAGCATTTT. Translation: CASSVRGSQPQHF.

The chain joins TRBV30 to TRBJ1-5; D ambiguous. Germline assignment: CDR1 GTSNPN and CDR2 SVGIG (reference sequence). There are 13 residues in the CDR3. V lost 1 base, J lost 5 bases, and 9 bases lay in between. The CDR3 protein is CAWSADGDQPQHF. As DNA, the CDR3 is TGTGCCTGGAGTGCGGACGGGGATCAGCCCCAGCATTTT. Filled out from reference TRBV30 and TRBJ1-5, the complete variable domain reads SQTIHQWPATLVQPVGSPLSLECTVEGTSNPNLYWYRQAAGRGLQLLFYSVGIGQISSEVPQNLSASRPQDRQFILSSKKLLLSDSGFYLCAWSADGDQPQHFGDGTRLSIL.

The chain joins TRBV7-9 to TRBJ2-3; 8 bases match TRBD1. In germline, CDR1 is SEHNR, CDR2 FQNEAQ (reference sequence). The CDR3 length is 17 residues. The V and J ends lost 0 bases and 4 bases, in that order; junction bases with no gene match: 9. The CDR3 reads CASSLAPGQGKADTQYF. CDR3 nucleotide sequence: TGTGCCAGCAGCTTAGCCCCTGGACAGGGTAAAGCAGATACGCAGTATTTT.

The chain links TRBV19 to TRBJ2-7; TRBD1 matches at 8 bases. The germline CDR1 and CDR2 sequences are LNHDA and SQIVND (reference sequence). There are 14 residues in the CDR3. The ends lost 6 bases at V and 2 bases at J; junction bases unmatched: 6. The CDR3 sequence: CASSIGQGAYEQYF. The CDR3 nucleotides are TGTGCCAGTAGCATCGGACAGGGAGCCTACGAGCAGTACTTC. Complete variable domain (other parts from reference TRBV19 and TRBJ2-7): DGGITQSPKYLFRKEGQNVTLSCEQNLNHDAMYWYRQDPGQGLRLIYYSQIVNDFQKGDIAEGYSVSREKKESFPLTVTSAQKNPTAFYLCASSIGQGAYEQYFGPGTRLTVT.

This rearrangement joins TRBV5-6 to TRBJ2-7; D possibly corresponds to TRBD2 (6 bases). From germline, CDR1 is SGHDT and CDR2 YYEEEE. Trimming removed 1 base from V and 6 bases from J, with 26 bases in between. There are 18 residues in the CDR3. CDR3 protein: CASSLLESEAIAGGEQYF. For the CDR3, the DNA is TGTGCCAGCAGCTTGTTGGAGTCGGAGGCCATTGCCGGGGGCGAGCAGTACTTC.

The chain combines TRBV7-2 with TRBJ1-3; D is unclear. The CDR3 totals 16 residues. The germline gives CDR1 SGHTA, CDR2 FQGNSA. The V end lost 1 base, the J end lost 3 bases, and 13 bases lay between the germline ends. The CDR3 nucleotides are TGTGCCAGCAGCTTAGGCGGGGAAGGTCTTGGAAACACCATATATTTT. The encoded protein is CASSLGGEGLGNTIYF. The variable domain in full, completed from reference TRBV7-2 and TRBJ1-3, reads GAGVSQSPSNKVTEKGKDVELRCDPISGHTALYWYRQSLGQGLEFLIYFQGNSAPDKSGLPSDRFSAERTGGSVSTLTIQRTQQEDSAVYLCASSLGGEGLGNTIYFGEGSWLTVV.

The CDR3 region is CAAPGHLNTEAFF. Here the CDR3 DNA reads TGTGCCGCCCCCGGACACCTGAACACTGAAGCTTTCTTT. V and J are TRBV19 and TRBJ1-1; TRBD1 might be the D (5 bases). Trimming took 11 bases from V and 0 from J, leaving 13 bases between them. The CDR3 runs 13 residues. The V gene's germline CDR1 is LNHDA and CDR2 SQIVND (reference sequence).

The V and J genes are TRBV4-1 and TRBJ2-1; 11 nucleotides line up with TRBD2. Trimming cost V 0 bases and J 4 bases; bases outside gene matches: 11. The CDR3 has 19 amino acids. The germline V gene encodes CDR1 MGHRA and CDR2 YSYEKL. CDR3 loop: CASSQEGFATSGMYNEQFF. The CDR3 nucleotides are TGCGCCAGCAGCCAAGAAGGATTTGCGACTAGCGGGATGTACAATGAGCAGTTCTTC.

The V call is TRBV6-4, the J call TRBJ1-4, with 9 positions matching TRBD1. J gave up 5 bases and V 0 bases, and 13 bases lay outside the gene matches. Germline V gene data show CDR1 as MRHNA and CDR2 as SNTAGT. There are 19 residues in the CDR3. The CDR3 here is CASSDSGCDRGGKNEKLFF. The CDR3, as DNA: TGTGCCAGCAGTGACTCCGGTTGTGACAGGGGGGGAAAGAATGAAAAACTGTTTTTT.

This clone was found once. The chain joins TRBV19 to TRBJ2-7; tentatively, D is TRBD1 (6 bases). Deletions cut 3 bases from V and 3 bases from J, with 12 bases between. The CDR3 has 14 amino acids. Germline CDR1 and CDR2: LNHDA and SQIVND (reference sequence). The CDR3, as DNA: TGTGCCAGTAGTATTGGACAGAACTACTACGAGCAGTACTTC. Protein product: CASSIGQNYYEQYF.

V and J are TRBV9 and TRBJ2-1, with 9 bases matching TRBD2. Trimming at V came to 1 base and at J to 7 bases, leaving 9 bases not matched to a gene. The CDR3 totals 16 residues. Germline CDR1 and CDR2: SGDLS and YYNGEE. In DNA, the CDR3 is TGTGCCAGCAGCGTATCTGCGGGAGGGCCCTCGAATGAGCAGTTCTTC. Encoded protein: CASSVSAGGPSNEQFF.